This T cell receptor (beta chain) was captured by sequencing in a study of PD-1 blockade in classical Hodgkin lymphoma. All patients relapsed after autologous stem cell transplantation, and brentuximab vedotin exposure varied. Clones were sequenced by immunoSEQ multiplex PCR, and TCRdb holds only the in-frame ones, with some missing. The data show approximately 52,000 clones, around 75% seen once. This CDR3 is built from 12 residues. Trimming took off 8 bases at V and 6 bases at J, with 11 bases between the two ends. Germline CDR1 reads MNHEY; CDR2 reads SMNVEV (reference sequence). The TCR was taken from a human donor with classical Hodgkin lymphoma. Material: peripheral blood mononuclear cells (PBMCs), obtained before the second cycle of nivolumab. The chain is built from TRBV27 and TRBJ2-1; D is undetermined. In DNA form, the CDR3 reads TGTGCCAGCGAGTCTAGGGTCAATGAGCAGTTCTTC. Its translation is CASESRVNEQFF.